These T cell receptor beta chains were read from a single sample in a study of graft-versus-host responses after intestinal transplantation. Sequencing used immunoSEQ multiplex PCR; TCRdb keeps in-frame clones, though not all of them. This table holds roughly 80,000 clones, about 92% found once. This sample comprised PBMCs, obtained 98 days after intestinal transplantation. All receptors derive from a human patient who received an intestinal transplant, so some T cells may come from the graft donor. Each CDR3 is given with its conserved first and last residue. The order of the fields is D gene, J gene, clone size, V gene, CDR3 protein, CDR3 DNA. D genes are given only for firm matches. The size field is filled for only some rows; it gives once, few, many or a size class.

d_call: TRBD1; j_call: TRBJ2-4; clone_size: NA; v_call: TRBV9; cdr3_aa: CASSPVGDRKNIQYF; cdr3_nt: TGTGCCAGCAGCCCGGTAGGGGACAGAAAAAACATTCAGTACTTC
d_call: NA; j_call: TRBJ1-1; clone_size: NA; v_call: TRBV4-1; cdr3_aa: CASSPEGRDTEAFF; cdr3_nt: TGCGCCAGCAGCCCTGAGGGGAGGGACACTGAAGCTTTCTTT
d_call: TRBD2; j_call: TRBJ2-1; clone_size: once; v_call: TRBV11-3; cdr3_aa: CASSGLAGNEQFF; cdr3_nt: TGTGCCAGCAGCGGACTAGCTGGCAATGAGCAGTTCTTC
d_call: NA; j_call: TRBJ2-7; clone_size: NA; v_call: TRBV4-3; cdr3_aa: CASSQDRRPLGEQYF; cdr3_nt: TGCGCCAGCAGCCAAGATAGACGACCTCTCGGAGAGCAGTACTTC
d_call: TRBD1; j_call: TRBJ1-5; clone_size: NA; v_call: TRBV4-1; cdr3_aa: CASSQAAQGQPQHF; cdr3_nt: TGCGCCAGCAGCCAAGCTGCACAGGGGCAGCCCCAGCATTTT
d_call: TRBD1; j_call: TRBJ1-2; clone_size: NA; v_call: TRBV6-6; cdr3_aa: CASSYGTENYGYTF; cdr3_nt: TGTGCCAGCAGTTACGGGACAGAAAACTATGGCTACACCTTC
d_call: NA; j_call: TRBJ1-1; clone_size: once; v_call: TRBV7-3; cdr3_aa: CASSLRWNTEAFF; cdr3_nt: TGTGCCAGCAGCTTAAGGTGGAACACTGAAGCTTTCTTT
d_call: TRBD2; j_call: TRBJ2-3; clone_size: NA; v_call: TRBV28; cdr3_aa: CASSLRLAGASTDTQYF; cdr3_nt: TGTGCCAGCAGTTTAAGACTAGCGGGAGCTAGCACAGATACGCAGTATTTT
d_call: NA; j_call: TRBJ2-3; clone_size: NA; v_call: TRBV29-1; cdr3_aa: CSVYWAFPTDTQYF; cdr3_nt: TGCAGCGTCTACTGGGCCTTCCCCACAGATACGCAGTATTTT
d_call: NA; j_call: TRBJ2-4; clone_size: NA; v_call: TRBV9; cdr3_aa: CASSVEGSTKNIQYF; cdr3_nt: TGTGCCAGCAGCGTAGAAGGCTCAACCAAAAACATTCAGTACTTC
d_call: NA; j_call: TRBJ2-3; clone_size: once; v_call: TRBV5-4; cdr3_aa: CASSRRLVPMITDTQYF; cdr3_nt: TGTGCCAGCAGCAGACGACTAGTGCCCATGATAACAGATACGCAGTATTTT
d_call: NA; j_call: TRBJ2-7; clone_size: NA; v_call: TRBV6-5; cdr3_aa: CASSYSWGSSSYEQYF; cdr3_nt: TGTGCCAGCAGTTACTCGTGGGGCAGTAGCTCCTACGAGCAGTACTTC
d_call: NA; j_call: TRBJ2-1; clone_size: NA; v_call: TRBV7-3; cdr3_aa: CASSLTRLLGGGMGQFF; cdr3_nt: TGTGCCAGCAGCTTAACTCGGTTGCTGGGAGGCGGAATGGGGCAGTTCTTC
d_call: NA; j_call: TRBJ2-3; clone_size: once; v_call: TRBV7-6; cdr3_aa: CASSLRAGWGDTQYF; cdr3_nt: TGTGCCAGCAGCTTACGGGCAGGGTGGGGGGATACGCAGTATTTT
d_call: NA; j_call: TRBJ1-2; clone_size: NA; v_call: TRBV19; cdr3_aa: CASSIAGIYGYTF; cdr3_nt: TGTGCCAGTAGTATTGCGGGAATCTATGGCTACACCTTC
d_call: NA; j_call: TRBJ2-7; clone_size: NA; v_call: TRBV4-1; cdr3_aa: CASSQVSFGSTHEQYF; cdr3_nt: TGCGCCAGCAGCCAAGTGTCGTTTGGCAGTACTCACGAGCAGTACTTC
d_call: NA; j_call: TRBJ2-2; clone_size: NA; v_call: TRBV7-8; cdr3_aa: CASSSLWGMGASAGELFF; cdr3_nt: TGTGCCAGCAGCTCCTTATGGGGTATGGGGGCTAGCGCCGGGGAGCTGTTTTTT
d_call: TRBD1; j_call: TRBJ2-7; clone_size: NA; v_call: TRBV5-6; cdr3_aa: CASSPRGQDYEQYF; cdr3_nt: TGTGCCAGCAGCCCCCGGGGACAGGACTACGAGCAGTACTTC
d_call: TRBD1; j_call: TRBJ2-1; clone_size: NA; v_call: TRBV27; cdr3_aa: CASMKGAREQFF; cdr3_nt: TGTGCCAGCATGAAGGGGGCGAGGGAGCAGTTCTTC
d_call: TRBD1; j_call: TRBJ2-7; clone_size: NA; v_call: TRBV28; cdr3_aa: CASSDRFDYEQYF; cdr3_nt: TGTGCCAGCTCGGACAGGTTCGATTACGAGCAGTACTTC
d_call: NA; j_call: TRBJ2-7; clone_size: NA; v_call: TRBV5-4; cdr3_aa: CASRPLDGEQYF; cdr3_nt: TGTGCCAGCAGACCATTGGACGGGGAGCAGTACTTC
d_call: NA; j_call: TRBJ1-5; clone_size: NA; v_call: TRBV5-5; cdr3_aa: CASSLRGAYNQPQHF; cdr3_nt: TGTGCCAGCAGCTTGCGGGGGGCGTACAATCAGCCCCAGCATTTT
d_call: NA; j_call: TRBJ1-1; clone_size: NA; v_call: TRBV11-2; cdr3_aa: CASSLGTAYTEAFF; cdr3_nt: TGTGCCAGCAGCTTAGGGACAGCTTACACTGAAGCTTTCTTT
d_call: TRBD2; j_call: TRBJ2-2; clone_size: once; v_call: TRBV15; cdr3_aa: CATSRDGGRATGELFF; cdr3_nt: TGTGCCACCAGCAGAGATGGGGGGAGGGCCACCGGGGAGCTGTTTTTT
d_call: NA; j_call: TRBJ2-3; clone_size: NA; v_call: TRBV4-1; cdr3_aa: CASSQAGVLDATDTQYF; cdr3_nt: TGCGCCAGCAGCCAAGCCGGAGTACTAGACGCCACAGATACGCAGTATTTT
d_call: NA; j_call: TRBJ2-5; clone_size: NA; v_call: TRBV6-1; cdr3_aa: CASSPGGPGETQYF; cdr3_nt: TGTGCCAGCAGTCCGGGGGGCCCGGGAGAGACCCAGTACTTC
d_call: NA; j_call: TRBJ1-5; clone_size: few; v_call: TRBV6-6; cdr3_aa: CASSYGQGYSNQPQHF; cdr3_nt: TGTGCCAGCAGTTACGGGCAGGGATATAGCAATCAGCCCCAGCATTTT
d_call: TRBD2; j_call: TRBJ2-3; clone_size: NA; v_call: TRBV7-7; cdr3_aa: CASSSHPAGGTDTQYF; cdr3_nt: TGTGCTAGCAGCTCCCACCCAGCGGGGGGCACAGATACGCAGTATTTT
d_call: NA; j_call: TRBJ2-7; clone_size: few; v_call: TRBV28; cdr3_aa: CASSPHLYEQYF; cdr3_nt: TGTGCCAGCAGTCCCCACCTCTACGAGCAGTACTTC
d_call: TRBD1; j_call: TRBJ2-1; clone_size: NA; v_call: TRBV6-6; cdr3_aa: CASSPIGTGPNEQFF; cdr3_nt: TGTGCCAGCAGTCCAATCGGGACAGGCCCTAATGAGCAGTTCTTC
d_call: TRBD1; j_call: TRBJ1-2; clone_size: NA; v_call: TRBV5-4; cdr3_aa: CASSLGRTGNYGYTF; cdr3_nt: TGTGCCAGCAGCTTGGGTCGGACAGGGAACTATGGCTACACCTTC
d_call: NA; j_call: TRBJ1-2; clone_size: NA; v_call: TRBV7-2; cdr3_aa: CASSLHYGYTF; cdr3_nt: TGTGCCAGCAGCTTACACTATGGCTACACCTTC
d_call: NA; j_call: TRBJ2-7; clone_size: once; v_call: TRBV11-1; cdr3_aa: CASSLNWIWGTAGEQYF; cdr3_nt: TGTGCCAGCAGCTTAAATTGGATTTGGGGGACCGCCGGCGAGCAGTACTTC
d_call: NA; j_call: TRBJ2-2; clone_size: NA; v_call: TRBV11-3; cdr3_aa: CASSLGTGYQTGELFF; cdr3_nt: TGTGCCAGCAGCTTAGGAACAGGCTATCAAACCGGGGAGCTGTTTTTT
d_call: NA; j_call: TRBJ2-6; clone_size: NA; v_call: TRBV9; cdr3_aa: CASSVDWAAPSGANVLTF; cdr3_nt: TGTGCCAGCAGCGTAGATTGGGCAGCTCCCTCTGGGGCCAACGTCCTGACTTTC
d_call: NA; j_call: TRBJ1-1; clone_size: NA; v_call: TRBV18; cdr3_aa: CASSPQATEAFF; cdr3_nt: TGTGCCAGCTCACCGCAAGCCACTGAAGCTTTCTTT
d_call: NA; j_call: TRBJ2-5; clone_size: NA; v_call: TRBV5-1; cdr3_aa: CASSLGASRGETQYF; cdr3_nt: TGCGCCAGCAGCTTGGGAGCGAGCCGAGGGGAGACCCAGTACTTC
d_call: NA; j_call: TRBJ2-1; clone_size: NA; v_call: TRBV2; cdr3_aa: CASCQQSSYNEQFF; cdr3_nt: TGTGCCAGCTGTCAACAGAGCTCCTACAATGAGCAGTTCTTC
d_call: TRBD2; j_call: TRBJ2-7; clone_size: NA; v_call: TRBV7-9; cdr3_aa: CASSSLAGASREQYF; cdr3_nt: TGTGCCAGCAGCTCTCTAGCGGGGGCCTCTCGGGAGCAGTACTTC
d_call: TRBD1; j_call: TRBJ2-7; clone_size: NA; v_call: TRBV18; cdr3_aa: CASSLSTGEYEQYF; cdr3_nt: TGTGCCAGCTCACTTTCGACAGGGGAATACGAGCAGTACTTC
d_call: NA; j_call: TRBJ2-1; clone_size: once; v_call: TRBV10-3; cdr3_aa: CAIALGLQDEQFF; cdr3_nt: TGTGCCATCGCCCTCGGCCTGCAGGATGAGCAGTTCTTC
d_call: NA; j_call: TRBJ1-6; clone_size: NA; v_call: TRBV6-1; cdr3_aa: CASSEETALTSPLHF; cdr3_nt: TGTGCCAGCAGTGAAGAAACAGCCTTAACTTCACCCCTCCACTTT
d_call: NA; j_call: TRBJ1-5; clone_size: once; v_call: TRBV6-5; cdr3_aa: CASSYQGPDQPQHF; cdr3_nt: TGTGCCAGCAGTTACCAGGGCCCGGATCAGCCCCAGCATTTT
d_call: NA; j_call: TRBJ2-7; clone_size: NA; v_call: TRBV11-2; cdr3_aa: CASSLGGPSYEQYF; cdr3_nt: TGTGCCAGCAGCTTAGGCGGACCCAGCTACGAGCAGTACTTC
d_call: NA; j_call: TRBJ2-1; clone_size: NA; v_call: TRBV5-1; cdr3_aa: CASSVRDSKGIF; cdr3_nt: TGCGCCAGCAGCGTCCGGGACTCCAAAGGGATCTTC
d_call: NA; j_call: TRBJ2-2; clone_size: NA; v_call: TRBV5-1; cdr3_aa: CASSLRARNTGELFF; cdr3_nt: TGCGCCAGCAGCTTGAGGGCGCGGAACACCGGGGAGCTGTTTTTT
d_call: NA; j_call: TRBJ2-7; clone_size: NA; v_call: TRBV6-1; cdr3_aa: CASSERGGGDATYEQYF; cdr3_nt: TGTGCCAGCAGTGAAAGGGGAGGGGGGGACGCTACCTACGAGCAGTACTTC
d_call: NA; j_call: TRBJ1-2; clone_size: NA; v_call: TRBV2; cdr3_aa: CASPIFTGRYYGYTF; cdr3_nt: TGTGCCAGCCCAATTTTTACAGGGAGGTACTATGGCTACACCTTC
d_call: NA; j_call: TRBJ2-5; clone_size: NA; v_call: TRBV7-9; cdr3_aa: CASSLEGEETQYF; cdr3_nt: TGTGCCAGCAGCTTAGAGGGGGAAGAGACCCAGTACTTC
d_call: NA; j_call: TRBJ2-5; clone_size: NA; v_call: TRBV5-1; cdr3_aa: CASSFIRGNQETQYF; cdr3_nt: TGCGCCAGCAGCTTTATACGGGGCAACCAAGAGACCCAGTACTTC
d_call: NA; j_call: TRBJ2-3; clone_size: NA; v_call: TRBV6-1; cdr3_aa: CASSFLDTQYF; cdr3_nt: TGTGCCAGCAGTTTCTTAGATACGCAGTATTTT
d_call: TRBD2; j_call: TRBJ2-3; clone_size: NA; v_call: TRBV7-3; cdr3_aa: CASSKTSGTDTQYF; cdr3_nt: TGTGCCAGCAGCAAAACTAGCGGCACAGATACGCAGTATTTT
d_call: NA; j_call: TRBJ2-2; clone_size: NA; v_call: TRBV27; cdr3_aa: CASSTNTGELFF; cdr3_nt: TGTGCCAGCAGTACGAACACCGGGGAGCTGTTTTTT
d_call: TRBD2; j_call: TRBJ2-1; clone_size: NA; v_call: TRBV9; cdr3_aa: CASTELAGHYNEQFF; cdr3_nt: TGTGCCAGCACCGAACTAGCGGGCCACTACAATGAGCAGTTCTTC
d_call: NA; j_call: TRBJ2-3; clone_size: NA; v_call: TRBV11-2; cdr3_aa: CASSAPRPDTDTQYF; cdr3_nt: TGTGCCAGCAGCGCCCCGAGACCCGACACAGATACGCAGTATTTT
d_call: NA; j_call: TRBJ2-3; clone_size: once; v_call: TRBV2; cdr3_aa: CASSKRTTDTQYF; cdr3_nt: TGTGCCAGCAGTAAGCGGACCACAGATACGCAGTATTTT
d_call: TRBD1; j_call: TRBJ1-2; clone_size: NA; v_call: TRBV29-1; cdr3_aa: CSVRTGGYGYTF; cdr3_nt: TGCAGCGTTAGAACAGGGGGCTATGGCTACACCTTC
d_call: TRBD2; j_call: TRBJ2-5; clone_size: NA; v_call: TRBV7-9; cdr3_aa: CASSPGTRIQETQYF; cdr3_nt: TGTGCCAGCAGCCCCGGGACTAGAATCCAAGAGACCCAGTACTTC